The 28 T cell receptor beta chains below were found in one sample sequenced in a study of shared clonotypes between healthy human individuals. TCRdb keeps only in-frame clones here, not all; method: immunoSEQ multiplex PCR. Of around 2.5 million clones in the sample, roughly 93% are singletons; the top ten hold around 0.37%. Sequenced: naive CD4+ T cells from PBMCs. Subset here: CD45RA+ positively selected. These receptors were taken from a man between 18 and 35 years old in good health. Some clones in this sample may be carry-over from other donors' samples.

The DNA of the CDR3 is TGTGCCAGCAGCTTCTCGGCGGGATGGGAGACCCAGTACTTC. The encoded protein is CASSFSAGWETQYF. The chain joins TRBV7-9 to TRBJ2-5; the D gene is possibly TRBD2 (6 bases). The CDR3 is made up of 14 amino acids. Trimming cost V 3 bases and J 5 bases, with 13 bases left between them. Germline CDR1 and CDR2: SEHNR and FQNEAQ (reference sequence).

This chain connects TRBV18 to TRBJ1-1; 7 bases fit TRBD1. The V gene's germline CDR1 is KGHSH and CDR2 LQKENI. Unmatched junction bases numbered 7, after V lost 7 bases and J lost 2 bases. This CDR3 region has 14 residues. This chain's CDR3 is CASLRQGFNTEAFF. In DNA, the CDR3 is TGTGCCAGCTTACGACAGGGTTTCAACACTGAAGCTTTCTTT.

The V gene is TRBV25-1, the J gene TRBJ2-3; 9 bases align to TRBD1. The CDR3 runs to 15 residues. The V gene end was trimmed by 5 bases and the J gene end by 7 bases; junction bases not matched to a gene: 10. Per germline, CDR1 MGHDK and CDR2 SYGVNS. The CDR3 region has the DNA TGTGCCAGCAGTCCGGGAACAGGGGGCGCTTATACGCAGTATTTT. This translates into CASSPGTGGAYTQYF.

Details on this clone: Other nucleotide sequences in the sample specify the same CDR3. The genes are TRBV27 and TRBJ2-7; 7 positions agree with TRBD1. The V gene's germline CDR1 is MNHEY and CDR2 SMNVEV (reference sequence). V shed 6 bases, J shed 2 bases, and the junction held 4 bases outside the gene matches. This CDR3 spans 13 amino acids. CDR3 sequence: CASSRQGPYEQYF. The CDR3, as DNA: TGTGCCAGCAGCCGACAGGGCCCCTACGAGCAGTACTTC.

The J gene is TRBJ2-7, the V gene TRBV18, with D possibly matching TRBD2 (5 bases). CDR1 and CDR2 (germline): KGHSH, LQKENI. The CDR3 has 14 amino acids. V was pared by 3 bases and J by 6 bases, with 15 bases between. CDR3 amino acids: CASSPGGMAGEQYF. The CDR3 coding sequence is TGTGCCAGCTCACCGGGTGGGATGGCGGGCGAGCAGTACTTC. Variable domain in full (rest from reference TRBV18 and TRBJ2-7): NAGVMQNPRHLVRRRGQEARLRCSPMKGHSHVYWYRQLPEEGLKFMVYLQKENIIDESGMPKERFSAEFPKEGPSILRIQQVVRGDSAAYFCASSPGGMAGEQYFGPGTRLTVT.

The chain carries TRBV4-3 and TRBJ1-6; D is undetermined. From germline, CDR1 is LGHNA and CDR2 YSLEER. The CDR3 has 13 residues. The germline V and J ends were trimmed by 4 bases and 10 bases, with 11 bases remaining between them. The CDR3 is CASSPMVQSPLHF. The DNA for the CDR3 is TGCGCCAGCAGCCCAATGGTCCAATCACCCCTCCACTTT.

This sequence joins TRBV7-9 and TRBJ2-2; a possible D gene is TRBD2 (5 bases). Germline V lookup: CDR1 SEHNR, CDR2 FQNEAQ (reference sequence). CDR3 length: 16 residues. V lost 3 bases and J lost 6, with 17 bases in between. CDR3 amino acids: CASSFRPLGVAGELFF. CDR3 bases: TGTGCCAGCAGCTTTCGACCCCTCGGGGTAGCCGGGGAGCTGTTTTTT.

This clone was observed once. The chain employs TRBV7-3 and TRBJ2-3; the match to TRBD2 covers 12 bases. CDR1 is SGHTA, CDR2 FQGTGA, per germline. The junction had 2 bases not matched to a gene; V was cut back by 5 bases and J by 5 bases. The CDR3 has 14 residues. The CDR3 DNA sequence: TGTGCCAGCAGCCGACTAGCGGGAGAAGATACGCAGTATTTT. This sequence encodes CASSRLAGEDTQYF.

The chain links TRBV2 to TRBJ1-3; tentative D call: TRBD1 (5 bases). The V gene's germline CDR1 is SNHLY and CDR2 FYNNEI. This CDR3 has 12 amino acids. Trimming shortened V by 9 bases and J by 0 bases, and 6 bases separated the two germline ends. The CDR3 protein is CASGTSGNTIYF. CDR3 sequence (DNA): TGTGCCAGTGGGACCTCTGGAAACACCATATATTTT.

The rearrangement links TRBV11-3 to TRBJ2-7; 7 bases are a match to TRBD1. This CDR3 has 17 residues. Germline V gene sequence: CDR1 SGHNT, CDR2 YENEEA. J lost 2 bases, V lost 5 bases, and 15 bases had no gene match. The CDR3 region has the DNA TGTGCCAGCAGCCTAACAGTTTTTGTGACAGGGCCCTACGAGCAGTACTTC. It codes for CASSLTVFVTGPYEQYF. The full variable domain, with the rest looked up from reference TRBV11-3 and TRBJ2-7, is EAGVVQSPRYKIIEKKQPVAFWCNPISGHNTLYWYLQNLGQGPELLIRYENEEAVDDSQLPKDRFSAERLKGVDSTLKIQPAELGDSAVYLCASSLTVFVTGPYEQYFGPGTRLTVT.

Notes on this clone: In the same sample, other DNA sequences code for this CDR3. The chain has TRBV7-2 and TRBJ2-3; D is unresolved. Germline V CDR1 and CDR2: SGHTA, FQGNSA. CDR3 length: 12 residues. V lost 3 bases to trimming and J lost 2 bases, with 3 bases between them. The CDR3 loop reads CASSLLTDTQYF. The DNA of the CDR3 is TGTGCCAGCAGCTTGCTCACAGATACGCAGTATTTT.

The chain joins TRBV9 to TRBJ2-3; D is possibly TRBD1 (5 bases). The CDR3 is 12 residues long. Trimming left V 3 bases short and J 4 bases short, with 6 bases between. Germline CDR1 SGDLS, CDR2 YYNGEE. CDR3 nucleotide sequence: TGTGCCAGCAGCGGGGGCTCAGATACGCAGTATTTT. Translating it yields CASSGGSDTQYF.

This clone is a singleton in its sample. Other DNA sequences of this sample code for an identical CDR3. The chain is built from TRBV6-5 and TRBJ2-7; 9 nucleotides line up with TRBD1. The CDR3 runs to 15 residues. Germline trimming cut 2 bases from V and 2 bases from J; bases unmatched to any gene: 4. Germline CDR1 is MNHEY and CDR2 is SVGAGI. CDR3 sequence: CASSYAGQGPYEQYF. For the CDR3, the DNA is TGTGCCAGCAGTTACGCCGGACAGGGGCCCTACGAGCAGTACTTC.

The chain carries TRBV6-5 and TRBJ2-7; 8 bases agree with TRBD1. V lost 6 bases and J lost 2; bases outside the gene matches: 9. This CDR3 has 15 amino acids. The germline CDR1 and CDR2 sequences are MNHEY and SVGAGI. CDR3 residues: CASRHRGQGTYEQYF. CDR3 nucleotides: TGTGCCAGCAGACATAGAGGACAGGGCACCTACGAGCAGTACTTC.

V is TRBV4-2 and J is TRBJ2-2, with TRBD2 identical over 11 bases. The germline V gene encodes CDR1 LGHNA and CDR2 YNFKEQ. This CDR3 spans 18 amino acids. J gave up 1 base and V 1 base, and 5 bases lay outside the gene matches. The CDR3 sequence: CASSQASTSGGNTGELFF. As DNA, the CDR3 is TGTGCCAGCAGCCAAGCCTCCACTAGCGGGGGGAACACCGGGGAGCTGTTTTTT.

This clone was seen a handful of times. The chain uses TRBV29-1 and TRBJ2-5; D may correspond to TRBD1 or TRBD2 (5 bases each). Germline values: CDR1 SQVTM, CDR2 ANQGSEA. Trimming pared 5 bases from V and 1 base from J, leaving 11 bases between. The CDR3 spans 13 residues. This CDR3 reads CSVSGPLQETQYF. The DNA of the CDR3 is TGCAGCGTTTCGGGACCGCTCCAAGAGACCCAGTACTTC.

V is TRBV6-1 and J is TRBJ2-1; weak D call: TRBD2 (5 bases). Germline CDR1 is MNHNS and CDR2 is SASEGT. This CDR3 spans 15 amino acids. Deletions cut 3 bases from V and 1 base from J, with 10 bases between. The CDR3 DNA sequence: TGTGCCAGCAGTGACTTGTGGGAGTCCTACAATGAGCAGTTCTTC. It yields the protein CASSDLWESYNEQFF.

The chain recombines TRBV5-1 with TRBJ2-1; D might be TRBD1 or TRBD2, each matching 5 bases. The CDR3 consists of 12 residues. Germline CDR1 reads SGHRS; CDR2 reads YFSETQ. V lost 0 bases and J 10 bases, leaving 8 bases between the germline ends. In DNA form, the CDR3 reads TGCGCCAGCAGCTTGGAGGGACCGGAGCAGTTCTTC. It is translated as CASSLEGPEQFF. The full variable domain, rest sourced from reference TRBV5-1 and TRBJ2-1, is KAGVTQTPRYLIKTRGQQVTLSCSPISGHRSVSWYQQTPGQGLQFLFEYFSETQRNKGNFPGRFSGRQFSNSRSEMNVSTLELGDSALYLCASSLEGPEQFFGPGTRLTVL.

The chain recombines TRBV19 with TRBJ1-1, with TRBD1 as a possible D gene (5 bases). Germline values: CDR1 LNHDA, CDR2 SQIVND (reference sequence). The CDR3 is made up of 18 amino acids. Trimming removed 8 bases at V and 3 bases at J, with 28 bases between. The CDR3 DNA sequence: TGTGCCAGTTCTCGTTATATAAGAGGGGCTGGAGAGTACACTGAAGCTTTCTTT. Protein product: CASSRYIRGAGEYTEAFF.

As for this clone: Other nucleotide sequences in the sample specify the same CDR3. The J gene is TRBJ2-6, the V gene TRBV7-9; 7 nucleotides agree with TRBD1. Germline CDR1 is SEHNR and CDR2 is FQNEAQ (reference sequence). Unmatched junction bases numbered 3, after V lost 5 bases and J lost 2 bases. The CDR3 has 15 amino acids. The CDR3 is CASSADRAGANVLTF. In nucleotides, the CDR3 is TGTGCCAGCAGCGCCGACAGGGCTGGGGCCAACGTCCTGACTTTC. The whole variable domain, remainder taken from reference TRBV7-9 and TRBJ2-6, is DTGVSQNPRHKITKRGQNVTFRCDPISEHNRLYWYRQTLGQGPEFLTYFQNEAQLEKSRLLSDRFSAERPKGSFSTLEIQRTEQGDSAMYLCASSADRAGANVLTFGAGSRLTVL.

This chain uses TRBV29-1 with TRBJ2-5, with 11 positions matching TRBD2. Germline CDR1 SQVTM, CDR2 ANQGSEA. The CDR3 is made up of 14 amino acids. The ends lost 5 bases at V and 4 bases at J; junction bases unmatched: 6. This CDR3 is CSVIHSGRAETQYF. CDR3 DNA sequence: TGCAGCGTTATACATAGCGGGAGGGCAGAGACCCAGTACTTC.

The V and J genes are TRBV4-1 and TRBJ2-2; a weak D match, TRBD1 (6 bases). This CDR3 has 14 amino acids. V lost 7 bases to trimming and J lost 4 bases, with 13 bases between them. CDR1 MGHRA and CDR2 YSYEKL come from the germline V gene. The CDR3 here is CASKGEEGTGELFF. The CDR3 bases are TGCGCCAGCAAGGGGGAAGAGGGCACCGGGGAGCTGTTTTTT.

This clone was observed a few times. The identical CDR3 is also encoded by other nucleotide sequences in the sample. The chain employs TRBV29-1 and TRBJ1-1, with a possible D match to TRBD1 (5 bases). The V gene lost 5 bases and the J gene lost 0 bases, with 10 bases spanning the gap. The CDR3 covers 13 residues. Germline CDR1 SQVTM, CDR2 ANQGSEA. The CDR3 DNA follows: TGCAGCGTTTCAGGGCTGATGAACACTGAAGCTTTCTTT. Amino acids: CSVSGLMNTEAFF.

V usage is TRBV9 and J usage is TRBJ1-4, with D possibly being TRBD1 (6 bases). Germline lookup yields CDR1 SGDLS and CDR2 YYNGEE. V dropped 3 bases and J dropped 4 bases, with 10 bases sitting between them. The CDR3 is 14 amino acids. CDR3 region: CASSAGDGNEKLFF. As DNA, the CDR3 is TGTGCCAGCAGCGCAGGGGACGGTAATGAAAAACTGTTTTTT.

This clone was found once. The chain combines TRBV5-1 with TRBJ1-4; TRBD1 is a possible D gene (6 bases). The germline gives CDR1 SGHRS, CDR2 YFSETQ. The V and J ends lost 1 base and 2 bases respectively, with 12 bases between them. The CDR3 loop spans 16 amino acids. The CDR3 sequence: CASSLTLGATNEKLFF. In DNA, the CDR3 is TGCGCCAGCAGCTTGACCCTGGGGGCTACTAATGAAAAACTGTTTTTT.

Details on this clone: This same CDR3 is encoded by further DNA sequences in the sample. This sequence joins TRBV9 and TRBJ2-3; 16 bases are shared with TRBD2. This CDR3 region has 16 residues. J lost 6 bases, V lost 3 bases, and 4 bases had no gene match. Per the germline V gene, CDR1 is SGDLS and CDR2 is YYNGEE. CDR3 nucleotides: TGTGCCAGCAGCGCCGGGACTAGCGGGAGGGCTGATACGCAGTATTTT. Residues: CASSAGTSGRADTQYF.

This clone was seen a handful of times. This chain's CDR3 is CASSPRTGADTEAFF. The CDR3 DNA reads TGTGCCAGCAGCCCAAGAACAGGGGCGGACACTGAAGCTTTCTTT. The chain combines TRBV9 with TRBJ1-1; 7 nucleotides match TRBD1. The CDR3 extends over 15 amino acids. Germline V gene sequence: CDR1 SGDLS, CDR2 YYNGEE. Trimming took 4 bases from V and 3 from J; bases not matched to a gene: 9.

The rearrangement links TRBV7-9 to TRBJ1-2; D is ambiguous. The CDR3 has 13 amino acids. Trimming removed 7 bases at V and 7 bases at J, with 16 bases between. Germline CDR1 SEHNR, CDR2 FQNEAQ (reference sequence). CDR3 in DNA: TGTGCCAGCACCGAAGGGAGGGTAGGTGGCTACACCTTC. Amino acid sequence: CASTEGRVGGYTF. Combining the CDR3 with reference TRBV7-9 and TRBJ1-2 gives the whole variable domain DTGVSQNPRHKITKRGQNVTFRCDPISEHNRLYWYRQTLGQGPEFLTYFQNEAQLEKSRLLSDRFSAERPKGSFSTLEIQRTEQGDSAMYLCASTEGRVGGYTFGSGTRLTVV.